The 15 T cell receptor beta chains below were found in one sample sequenced in a study of T cell repertoires in cytomegalovirus infection. No antigen is known for these receptors. TCRdb processed the reads anew with MiXCR; each CDR3 protein has one entry. In the table there are 110,000 or so distinct CDR3 sequences, about 28% of which are singletons. The input for sequencing was CD8+ T cells from cultured PBMCs, taken from culture after CMV antigen stimulation. The receptors were gathered from a human donor in good health (CMV status not recorded). Some clones in this sample may be carry-over from other donors' samples.

The chain links TRBV4-3 to TRBJ1-2, with D possibly being TRBD1 (5 bases). The CDR3 consists of 13 residues. V was clipped by 4 bases and J by 8 bases, with 14 bases between them. Germline V gene data show CDR1 as LGHNA and CDR2 as YSLEER. Here the CDR3 DNA reads TGCGCCAGCAGCCCTCCGGGCCCAGGGGGCTACACCTTC. Translating gives CASSPPGPGGYTF.

This clonotype was observed many times. J is TRBJ1-1 and V is TRBV7-8; D remains ambiguous. The CDR3 is made up of 13 amino acids. The germline CDR1 and CDR2 sequences are SGHVS and FQNEAQ. Trimming shortened V by 1 base and J by 5 bases, and 8 bases separated the two germline ends. The CDR3 sequence is CASSLEFGTEAFF. CDR3 bases: TGTGCCAGCAGCTTAGAGTTCGGAACTGAAGCTTTCTTT.

The chain joins TRBV6-6 to TRBJ1-1; D possibly corresponds to TRBD1 (6 bases). Trimming shortened V by 2 bases and J by 4 bases, and 8 bases separated the two germline ends. Looked up from germline, CDR1 is MNHNY and CDR2 is SVGAGI (reference sequence). The CDR3 is 13 amino acids. CDR3 sequence: CASSYEGGTEAFF. CDR3 bases: TGTGCCAGCAGTTACGAGGGGGGCACTGAAGCTTTCTTT.

This clonotype appeared a few times. V is TRBV7-6 and J is TRBJ2-2; D is possibly TRBD1 or TRBD2 (6 bases each). The V gene lost 8 bases and the J gene lost 3 bases, with 10 bases spanning the gap. Germline CDR1 SGHVS, CDR2 FNYEAQ. CDR3 length: 13 amino acids. The CDR3: CASGGPYTGELFF. DNA for the CDR3: TGTGCCAGCGGGGGGCCCTACACCGGGGAGCTGTTTTTT.

Many counts were recorded for this clonotype. The chain couples TRBV7-9 to TRBJ2-1; 11 bases map to TRBD2. Per germline, CDR1 SEHNR and CDR2 FQNEAQ (reference sequence). J lost 6 bases, V lost 3 bases, and 4 bases had no gene match. CDR3 length: 15 residues. The CDR3 sequence: CASSLTSGIPNEQFF. As DNA, the CDR3 is TGTGCCAGCAGCTTGACTAGCGGGATACCCAATGAGCAGTTCTTC. Full variable domain (outside the CDR3, taken from reference TRBV7-9 and TRBJ2-1): DTGVSQNPRHKITKRGQNVTFRCDPISEHNRLYWYRQTLGQGPEFLTYFQNEAQLEKSRLLSDRFSAERPKGSFSTLEIQRTEQGDSAMYLCASSLTSGIPNEQFFGPGTRLTVL.

There are a few counts of this clonotype. In DNA form, the CDR3 reads TGTGCCAGCAGCTTATATAGCACTGAAGCTTTCTTT. Protein product: CASSLYSTEAFF. The V and J genes are TRBV11-2 and TRBJ1-1; D is unclear. Trimming took off 2 bases at V and 4 bases at J, with 5 bases between the two ends. The CDR3 extends over 12 amino acids. Germline CDR1 reads SGHAT; CDR2 reads FQNNGV. Using reference TRBV11-2 and TRBJ1-1 for the parts outside the CDR3, the full variable domain is EAGVAQSPRYKIIEKRQSVAFWCNPISGHATLYWYQQILGQGPKLLIQFQNNGVVDDSQLPKDRFSAERLKGVDSTLKIQPAKLEDSAVYLCASSLYSTEAFFGQGTRLTVV.

In this sample, this clonotype turned up many times. The chain combines TRBV24-1 with TRBJ2-3; 8 positions agree with TRBD1. The CDR3 sequence is 16 residues long. J was trimmed by 5 bases and V by 0 bases; bases with no gene match: 6. Per germline, CDR1 KGHDR and CDR2 SFDVKD. CDR3 DNA: TGTGCCACCAGTGATTTGCGGCAGGGGGCCGGAGATACGCAGTATTTT. It encodes CATSDLRQGAGDTQYF.

This clonotype was observed many times. The chain carries TRBV27 and TRBJ1-2, with D perhaps TRBD1 (6 bases). The CDR3 contains 16 residues. V was pared by 5 bases and J by 5 bases, with 21 bases between. Per germline, CDR1 MNHEY and CDR2 SMNVEV (reference sequence). The CDR3 DNA reads TGTGCCAGCAGTCCGTACGGGACACCGGGAGGATATGGCTACACCTTC. Amino acids: CASSPYGTPGGYGYTF.

In this sample, this clonotype turned up many times. V gene TRBV3-1 combines with J gene TRBJ1-3, with D possibly being TRBD1 (5 bases). Germline CDR1 reads LGHDT; CDR2 reads YNNKEL (reference sequence). V was clipped by 0 bases and J by 0 bases, with 6 bases between them. The CDR3 runs to 15 residues. The CDR3 spells CASSQDQGSGNTIYF. The CDR3 coding sequence is TGTGCCAGCAGCCAAGACCAGGGCTCTGGAAACACCATATATTTT.

This chain connects TRBV7-8 to TRBJ2-7, with TRBD2 matching 8 bases. This CDR3 contains 16 residues. V was pared by 6 bases and J by 4 bases, with 14 bases of the junction left unmatched. Looked up from germline, CDR1 is SGHVS and CDR2 is FQNEAQ. Here the CDR3 reads CASRPKPGLDLYEQYF. The CDR3 DNA reads TGTGCCAGCAGACCGAAGCCGGGACTAGACCTTTACGAGCAGTACTTC.

The DNA for the CDR3 is TGCAGCGTTGAAACAGGGTCGAAAAACATTCAGTACTTC. This sequence encodes CSVETGSKNIQYF. The V and J genes are TRBV29-1 and TRBJ2-4; the D gene is possibly TRBD1 (6 bases). The CDR3 contains 13 residues. The V end lost 2 bases, the J end lost 4 bases, and 9 bases lay between the germline ends. Germline V lookup: CDR1 SQVTM, CDR2 ANQGSEA. The whole variable domain, remainder taken from reference TRBV29-1 and TRBJ2-4, is SAVISQKPSRDICQRGTSLTIQCQVDSQVTMMFWYRQQPGQSLTLIATANQGSEATYESGFVIDKFPISRPNLTFSTLTVSNMSPEDSSIYLCSVETGSKNIQYFGAGTRLSVL.

At least ten counts were recorded for this clonotype. The chain recombines TRBV7-3 with TRBJ1-2; 8 bases map to TRBD1. The J segment lost 7 bases and the V segment lost 5 bases, leaving 6 bases of the junction unmatched. This CDR3 is built from 13 residues. From germline, CDR1 is SGHTA and CDR2 FQGTGA. CDR3 nucleotide sequence: TGTGCCAGCAGCACGGACAGGGCGGGTGGCTACACCTTC. Protein product: CASSTDRAGGYTF.

The genes are TRBV7-4 and TRBJ1-5, with D tentatively TRBD1 (5 bases). Germline assignment: CDR1 SGHVT and CDR2 SQSDAQ. This CDR3 region has 15 residues. Deletions cut 5 bases from V and 0 bases from J, with 11 bases between. CDR3 nucleotides: TGTGCCAGCAGCCCTCCGGGGACTAGCAATCAGCCCCAGCATTTT. Translated, it gives CASSPPGTSNQPQHF. The variable domain in full, with the rest retrieved from reference TRBV7-4 and TRBJ1-5, is GAGVSQSPRYKVAKRGRDVALRCDSISGHVTLYWYRQTLGQGSEVLTYSQSDAQRDKSGRPSGRFSAERPERSVSTLKIQRTEQGDSAVYLCASSPPGTSNQPQHFGDGTRLSIL.

The rearrangement links TRBV5-4 to TRBJ2-3; no firm D call. The germline gives CDR1 SGHNT, CDR2 YYREEE (reference sequence). Trimming removed 2 bases at V and 1 base at J, with 11 bases between. The CDR3 is made up of 15 amino acids. CDR3 DNA sequence: TGTGCCAGCAGCTTAGAAGGGTTCGGCACAGATACGCAGTATTTT. Translated: CASSLEGFGTDTQYF.

CDR3 protein: CASSYETSGELFF. The CDR3 coding sequence is TGTGCCAGCAGTTACGAGACCTCCGGGGAGCTGTTTTTT. The gene calls are TRBV6-6 and TRBJ2-2; D is ambiguous. The CDR3 is 13 amino acids. Germline loops: CDR1 MNHNY, CDR2 SVGAGI (reference sequence). Trimming removed 2 bases from V and 6 bases from J, with 7 bases in between.